The next 21 T cell receptor beta chains were all read from a single sample in a study of graft-versus-host responses after intestinal transplantation. The method was immunoSEQ multiplex PCR; TCRdb's version includes in-frame clones alone and lacks a portion of them. The sample yields approximately 90,000 clones, roughly 80% seen once. The antigens these receptors bind are not known. The specimen comprised unstimulated CD4+ T cells sorted from spleen or lymph node cells, sampled before intestinal transplant. These receptors were taken from a human donor who received an intestinal transplant.

This clone occurred once. The rearrangement joins TRBV6-6 to TRBJ2-3; 12 nucleotides match TRBD2. The J segment lost 3 bases and the V segment lost 7 bases, leaving 2 bases of the junction unmatched. Germline V CDR1 and CDR2: MNHNY, SVGAGI (reference sequence). This CDR3 comprises 14 residues. DNA of the CDR3: TGTGCCAGCAAAGGACTAGCGGGGACAGATACGCAGTATTTT. This codes for CASKGLAGTDTQYF.

The chain recombines TRBV6-5 with TRBJ2-2, with TRBD2 matching over 12 bases. Germline V CDR1 and CDR2: MNHEY, SVGAGI. The CDR3 loop spans 15 amino acids. V trimming: 5 bases; J trimming: 5 bases; junction bases outside the gene matches: 3. The CDR3 is CASSTGLAGTGELFF. In DNA form, the CDR3 reads TGTGCCAGCAGTACCGGACTAGCGGGAACCGGGGAGCTGTTTTTT.

This clone was counted between two and nine times. The V call is TRBV27, the J call TRBJ2-7; D uncertain. The CDR3 spans 13 residues. The ends were cut back, 3 bases at V and 3 bases at J, with 9 bases in the middle. CDR1 and CDR2 (germline): MNHEY, SMNVEV (reference sequence). The CDR3 region has the DNA TGTGCCAGCAGTTTGAGGTCCGGCTACGAGCAGTACTTC. This codes for CASSLRSGYEQYF.

The CDR3: CASSLGQGRGGGYTF. The CDR3 region has the DNA TGCGCCAGCAGCCTGGGACAGGGGCGCGGCGGGGGCTACACCTTC. This chain uses TRBV5-1 with TRBJ1-2; 10 bases match TRBD1. Trimming cost V 4 bases and J 8 bases; bases outside gene matches: 11. Per the germline V gene, CDR1 is SGHRS and CDR2 is YFSETQ. The CDR3 runs 15 residues.

This chain connects TRBV27 to TRBJ2-7; 10 nucleotides agree with TRBD2. There are 15 residues in the CDR3. Germline V gives CDR1 MNHEY, CDR2 SMNVEV (reference sequence). After removal of 4 bases from V and 7 bases from J, the junction contained 10 bases not matched to a gene. The CDR3 reads CASSSYRLAGGEQYF. The CDR3 region has the DNA TGTGCCAGCAGTTCCTACAGACTAGCGGGTGGGGAGCAGTACTTC.

This chain joins TRBV19 and TRBJ1-3; 11 nucleotides line up with TRBD1. The germline gives CDR1 LNHDA, CDR2 SQIVND (reference sequence). This CDR3 spans 16 amino acids. Losses at the gene ends were 6 bases for V and 2 bases for J; bases not matched to a gene: 6. CDR3 amino acids: CASRTPGQGAGNTIYF. The DNA of the CDR3 is TGTGCCAGTAGGACACCGGGACAGGGGGCTGGAAACACCATATATTTT.

The chain carries TRBV29-1 and TRBJ1-1, with 9 nucleotides matching TRBD1. This CDR3 has 11 residues. CDR1 and CDR2 (germline): SQVTM, ANQGSEA. V was pared by 6 bases and J by 7 bases, with 3 bases of the junction left unmatched. CDR3 sequence reads: CSVGTGSEAFF. The DNA of the CDR3 is TGCAGCGTGGGGACAGGGAGTGAAGCTTTCTTT.

The V gene is TRBV28, the J gene TRBJ2-7, with a possible D match to TRBD2 (6 bases). The V end lost 4 bases, the J end lost 3 bases, and 16 bases lay between the germline ends. From germline, CDR1 is MDHEN and CDR2 SYDVKM. There are 15 residues in the CDR3. CDR3 DNA sequence: TGTGCCAGCAGTTCGGGAGAGGCCCACTACTACGAGCAGTACTTC. Its protein product is CASSSGEAHYYEQYF.

Here the CDR3 DNA reads TGTGCCACGACTAGCGGGGGGGCGGGTACGCAGTATTTT. Translated, it gives CATTSGGAGTQYF. V usage is TRBV15 and J usage is TRBJ2-3; 14 bases map to TRBD2. V shed 9 bases and J 8 bases; nucleotides not matched to a gene: 4. The CDR3 covers 13 residues. Germline V lookup: CDR1 LNHNV, CDR2 YYDKDF (reference sequence).

This clone was seen more than once but under ten times. The rearrangement links TRBV5-1 to TRBJ2-7; 8 nucleotides agree with TRBD2. The CDR3 totals 15 residues. In germline, CDR1 is SGHRS, CDR2 YFSETQ. With V trimmed by 1 base and J by 7 bases, 10 bases remained unmatched. The CDR3 sequence: CASSLLLAGSREQYF. The DNA for the CDR3 is TGCGCCAGCAGCTTGCTCCTAGCGGGTAGTCGGGAGCAGTACTTC.

The chain is built from TRBV28 and TRBJ2-5; the match to TRBD1 covers 10 bases. With V trimmed by 10 bases and J by 1 base, 9 bases remained unmatched. Germline V gene data show CDR1 as MDHEN and CDR2 as SYDVKM. This CDR3 is built from 15 residues. CDR3 residues: CATRTTGGIQETQYF. The CDR3 nucleotides read TGTGCCACCCGCACGACAGGGGGCATCCAAGAGACCCAGTACTTC.

The V and J genes are TRBV2 and TRBJ1-5; TRBD1 matches 10 bases. The germline V gene encodes CDR1 SNHLY and CDR2 FYNNEI. The CDR3 sequence is 13 residues long. J was trimmed by 4 bases and V by 10 bases; bases with no gene match: 4. Here the CDR3 DNA reads TGTGCCACCAGGGACAGGGGTAATCAGCCCCAGCATTTT. Translated: CATRDRGNQPQHF.

The chain couples TRBV5-1 to TRBJ2-7, with a weak D call TRBD1 (5 bases). The germline V gene has CDR1 SGHRS and CDR2 YFSETQ. The V gene lost 1 base and the J gene lost 6 bases, with 20 bases spanning the gap. This CDR3 region has 16 residues. The CDR3 DNA reads TGCGCCAGCAGCTTGCTGCCAGGGTTTGCGAGTGGCGAGCAGTACTTC. This translates into CASSLLPGFASGEQYF.

This chain links TRBV4-1 with TRBJ2-2; TRBD1 agrees at 9 bases. The CDR3 covers 16 residues. Germline V gene data show CDR1 as MGHRA and CDR2 as YSYEKL. Germline trimming cut 0 bases from V and 7 bases from J; bases unmatched to any gene: 6. CDR3: CASSQDNRGLVGELFF. CDR3 nucleotides: TGCGCCAGCAGCCAAGATAACAGGGGGCTAGTCGGGGAGCTGTTTTTT.

The gene calls are TRBV5-1 and TRBJ2-7; 10 positions match TRBD1. This CDR3 has 14 amino acids. CDR1 and CDR2 from the germline V gene are SGHRS and YFSETQ. V shed 4 bases, J shed 3 bases, and the junction held 4 bases outside the gene matches. The chain's CDR3 is CASSPGTGVYEQYF. In DNA form, the CDR3 reads TGCGCCAGCAGCCCCGGGACAGGGGTCTACGAGCAGTACTTC.

This chain connects TRBV29-1 to TRBJ2-7; perhaps TRBD1 as D (5 bases). This CDR3 region has 13 residues. Germline V gives CDR1 SQVTM, CDR2 ANQGSEA. Trimming cost V 3 bases and J 2 bases, with 11 bases left between them. CDR3 in amino acids: CSVELLGPYEQYF. As DNA, the CDR3 is TGCAGCGTTGAGCTTCTGGGGCCCTACGAGCAGTACTTC.

The V gene is TRBV5-4, the J gene TRBJ2-5; 8 bases agree with TRBD2. The CDR3 is 15 amino acids. With V trimmed by 3 bases and J by 4 bases, 8 bases remained unmatched. The germline CDR1 and CDR2 sequences are SGHNT and YYREEE (reference sequence). As DNA, the CDR3 is TGTGCCAGCAGCTCGGGGGGGGTCACGGGAGAGACCCAGTACTTC. This codes for CASSSGGVTGETQYF.

This clone has a handful of counts. The V and J genes are TRBV5-1 and TRBJ2-2; the match to TRBD2 covers 10 bases. The CDR3 has 15 residues. Germline V lookup: CDR1 SGHRS, CDR2 YFSETQ. V gave up 4 bases and J gave up 6 bases; unmatched junction bases: 6. The CDR3 spells CASSPLSGGAGELFF. The CDR3 coding sequence is TGCGCCAGCAGCCCCTTAAGCGGGGGGGCCGGGGAGCTGTTTTTT.

The V call is TRBV5-1, the J call TRBJ2-1; D is possibly TRBD2 (5 bases). The CDR3 covers 14 residues. Trimming stripped 0 bases from V and 5 bases from J, with 9 bases between. Germline CDR1 reads SGHRS; CDR2 reads YFSETQ. Here the CDR3 reads CASSLAAANNEQFF. DNA for the CDR3: TGCGCCAGCAGCTTGGCAGCGGCGAACAATGAGCAGTTCTTC.

This clone has just a few counts. V and J are TRBV6-5 and TRBJ1-1; D gene uncertain. CDR3 length: 13 amino acids. With 3 bases removed from V and 6 bases from J, the gap between germline ends came to 11 bases. Germline V lookup: CDR1 MNHEY, CDR2 SVGAGI. The CDR3 region is CASSYAGIAEAFF. In nucleotides, the CDR3 is TGTGCCAGCAGTTATGCGGGTATCGCTGAAGCTTTCTTT.

V is TRBV4-2 and J is TRBJ2-5, with D unresolved. Germline V gives CDR1 LGHNA, CDR2 YNFKEQ. V was pared by 1 base and J by 1 base, with 4 bases between. This CDR3 contains 13 residues. Here the CDR3 reads CASSQVIQETQYF. CDR3 DNA: TGTGCCAGCAGCCAAGTTATCCAAGAGACCCAGTACTTC.